These 28 T cell receptor beta chains were all obtained from the same sample, sequenced in a study of blood T cell repertoires in COVID-19. Sequenced by immunoSEQ multiplex PCR; TCRdb stores in-frame clones only, minus some. The sample lists 400,000 or so clones; approximately 88% were seen once. The sequenced sample consisted of PBMCs or T cells enriched from blood (not recorded which). All receptors derive from a woman aged 40 to 50 with acute COVID-19.

The V call is TRBV7-9, the J call TRBJ2-6, with a possible D match to TRBD1 (6 bases). This CDR3 is 16 amino acids long. V lost 2 bases and J 2 bases, leaving 10 bases between the germline ends. The V gene's germline CDR1 is SEHNR and CDR2 FQNEAQ (reference sequence). CDR3: CASSLITGTGANVLTF. DNA of the CDR3: TGTGCCAGCAGCTTAATCACAGGGACTGGGGCCAACGTCCTGACTTTC.

This chain joins TRBV7-2 and TRBJ1-2, with D possibly being TRBD1 (5 bases). V shed 4 bases and J shed 2 bases, with 8 bases lying between them. This CDR3 is 13 amino acids long. Per the germline V gene, CDR1 is SGHTA and CDR2 is FQGNSA. In DNA, the CDR3 is TGTGCCAGCAGCTCCTACAGGAACTATGGCTACACCTTC. It yields the protein CASSSYRNYGYTF. Looking up the rest from reference TRBV7-2 and TRBJ1-2 gives the full variable domain: GAGVSQSPSNKVTEKGKDVELRCDPISGHTALYWYRQSLGQGLEFLIYFQGNSAPDKSGLPSDRFSAERTGGSVSTLTIQRTQQEDSAVYLCASSSYRNYGYTFGSGTRLTVV.

This clone was recorded once. The rearrangement links TRBV30 to TRBJ2-1; 8 nucleotides line up with TRBD1. This CDR3 contains 15 residues. V was pared by 6 bases and J by 7 bases, with 14 bases of the junction left unmatched. Germline lookup yields CDR1 GTSNPN and CDR2 SVGIG (reference sequence). The CDR3: CACFEGQGARNEQFF. In DNA form, the CDR3 reads TGTGCCTGTTTCGAAGGGCAGGGGGCGCGGAATGAGCAGTTCTTC.

The chain has TRBV30 and TRBJ1-6; 10 bases align to TRBD1. The germline gives CDR1 GTSNPN, CDR2 SVGIG (reference sequence). Unmatched junction bases numbered 3, after V lost 0 bases and J lost 4 bases. CDR3 size: 16 residues. CDR3 in DNA: TGTGCCTGGAGTGTACCGGGACAGGGGTATAATTCACCCCTCCACTTT. Its translation: CAWSVPGQGYNSPLHF.

The J gene is TRBJ1-5, the V gene TRBV2; TRBD1 matches 9 bases. V was clipped by 5 bases and J by 2 bases; unmatched bases: 7. This CDR3 has 16 residues. Germline V gene data show CDR1 as SNHLY and CDR2 as FYNNEI. CDR3 coding DNA: TGTGCCAGCAGTCAACAGGGGGCGTTCGGCAATCAGCCCCAGCATTTT. This translates into CASSQQGAFGNQPQHF.

The V gene is TRBV10-3, the J gene TRBJ1-3; no clear D gene. Germline CDR1 ENHRY, CDR2 SYGVKD. There are 13 residues in the CDR3. The V end was cut by 7 bases, the J end by 0 bases, with 7 bases between. The CDR3 DNA reads as TGTGCCATCAACCGGAGCTCTGGAAACACCATATATTTT. Its protein is CAINRSSGNTIYF.

The gene calls are TRBV19 and TRBJ2-1; D may be TRBD2 (6 bases). Germline assignment: CDR1 LNHDA and CDR2 SQIVND (reference sequence). CDR3 length: 14 residues. V was trimmed by 3 bases and J by 2 bases, leaving 8 bases between them. As DNA, the CDR3 is TGTGCCAGTAGTATCGCTAGCGCCTACAATGAGCAGTTCTTC. Its protein is CASSIASAYNEQFF.

This clone was counted a single time. The genes are TRBV11-2 and TRBJ2-1; 11 bases are a match to TRBD2. Germline V gene data show CDR1 as SGHAT and CDR2 as FQNNGV. This CDR3 has 15 residues. V gave up 6 bases and J gave up 5 bases; unmatched junction bases: 6. The CDR3 loop reads CASSRLAGNNNEQFF. DNA for the CDR3: TGTGCCAGCAGTCGACTAGCGGGGAACAACAATGAGCAGTTCTTC. Drawing the rest from reference TRBV11-2 and TRBJ2-1, the complete variable domain is EAGVAQSPRYKIIEKRQSVAFWCNPISGHATLYWYQQILGQGPKLLIQFQNNGVVDDSQLPKDRFSAERLKGVDSTLKIQPAKLEDSAVYLCASSRLAGNNNEQFFGPGTRLTVL.

The J gene is TRBJ1-1, the V gene TRBV6-5; no reliable D call. V lost 3 bases, J lost 5 bases, and 7 bases lay in between. The CDR3 runs to 12 residues. CDR1 and CDR2 (germline): MNHEY, SVGAGI. CDR3 nucleotides: TGTGCCAGCAGTTATATCGGGACTGAAGCTTTCTTT. This gives the protein CASSYIGTEAFF.

This chain links TRBV13 with TRBJ1-2; 8 nucleotides agree with TRBD1. This CDR3 has 15 amino acids. V shed 4 bases, J shed 4 bases, and the junction held 8 bases outside the gene matches. Germline CDR1 and CDR2: PRHDT and FYEKMQ (reference sequence). The chain's CDR3 is CASSYGTGRTYGYTF. DNA of the CDR3: TGTGCCAGCAGCTACGGGACAGGACGTACCTATGGCTACACCTTC.

The V and J genes are TRBV7-6 and TRBJ2-3, with 9 bases matching TRBD2. Germline loops: CDR1 SGHVS, CDR2 FNYEAQ. This CDR3 comprises 18 residues. The V and J ends lost 5 bases and 2 bases, in that order; junction bases with no gene match: 14. CDR3 sequence reads: CASSGPTPGLAATDTQYF. CDR3 DNA sequence: TGTGCCAGCAGCGGCCCAACACCGGGACTAGCTGCCACAGATACGCAGTATTTT.

V gene TRBV5-6 combines with J gene TRBJ2-1; perhaps TRBD2 as D (5 bases). V lost 4 bases and J 0 bases, leaving 14 bases between the germline ends. Germline V gives CDR1 SGHDT, CDR2 YYEEEE. The length of the CDR3 is 16 residues. This CDR3 is CASSPLLRGSYNEQFF. The DNA of the CDR3 is TGTGCCAGCAGCCCCCTCCTTCGGGGCTCCTACAATGAGCAGTTCTTC.

The rearrangement joins TRBV15 to TRBJ2-2; TRBD2 is a possible D gene (5 bases). The germline gives CDR1 LNHNV, CDR2 YYDKDF (reference sequence). The V and J ends lost 8 bases and 4 bases respectively, with 8 bases between them. The CDR3 spans 12 residues. The CDR3 nucleotides are TGTGCCACCTCGGGGAGCACCGGGGAGCTGTTTTTT. Residues: CATSGSTGELFF. The entire variable domain, with the rest obtained from reference TRBV15 and TRBJ2-2, is as follows: DAMVIQNPRYQVTQFGKPVTLSCSQTLNHNVMYWYQQKSSQAPKLLFHYYDKDFNNEADTPDNFQSRRPNTSFCFLDIRSPGLGDTAMYLCATSGSTGELFFGEGSRLTVL.

The count of this clone is one. This specimen includes other DNA sequences encoding the same CDR3. The chain carries TRBV15 and TRBJ1-1; D is uncertain. Germline values: CDR1 LNHNV, CDR2 YYDKDF (reference sequence). This CDR3 has 14 amino acids. Trimming removed 0 bases from V and 0 bases from J, with 5 bases in between. The CDR3 DNA follows: TGTGCCACCAGCAGAGACCCTATGAACACTGAAGCTTTCTTT. This encodes CATSRDPMNTEAFF.

V usage is TRBV3-1 (or the pseudogene TRBV3-2) and J usage is TRBJ2-3, with 8 bases identical to TRBD2. Germline-derived CDR1 and CDR2 are LGHDT and YNNKEL (reference sequence). The length of the CDR3 is 14 residues. V lost 6 bases and J lost 6; bases outside the gene matches: 8. CDR3 DNA: TGTGCCAGCAGTCCCCGGGGGGGCCGCGATACGCAGTATTTT. This translates into CASSPRGGRDTQYF.

The chain links TRBV5-1 to TRBJ2-7, with 8 bases aligning to TRBD1. Germline lookup yields CDR1 SGHRS and CDR2 YFSETQ. The CDR3 has 15 amino acids. V shed 4 bases and J 6 bases; nucleotides not matched to a gene: 12. The CDR3 DNA reads TGCGCCAGCAGCGTGATTGGGGGGCAGGGGGCCGAGCAGTACTTC. This gives the protein CASSVIGGQGAEQYF.

This clone has just a few counts. The V call is TRBV3-1 (or the pseudogene TRBV3-2), the J call TRBJ2-7; TRBD1 aligns across 9 bases. The V gene's germline CDR1 is LGHDT and CDR2 YNNKEL (reference sequence). This CDR3 has 14 amino acids. With V trimmed by 6 bases and J by 3 bases, 6 bases remained unmatched. In DNA, the CDR3 is TGTGCCAGCAGAGGACAGGGGAACGGCTACGAGCAGTACTTC. The encoded protein is CASRGQGNGYEQYF.

This clone was seen a single time. The V call is TRBV19, the J call TRBJ1-5; 8 nucleotides line up with TRBD1. There are 18 residues in the CDR3. Germline-derived CDR1 and CDR2 are LNHDA and SQIVND (reference sequence). The trim removed 4 bases at V and 0 bases at J, leaving 11 bases unmatched. DNA of the CDR3: TGTGCCAGTAGTACCCTGGACAGGGTGCTGTATAGCAATCAGCCCCAGCATTTT. Translated: CASSTLDRVLYSNQPQHF.

This chain connects TRBV3-1 (or the pseudogene TRBV3-2) to TRBJ2-7, with 13 nucleotides matching TRBD2. Germline CDR1 and CDR2: LGHDT and YNNKEL (reference sequence). The CDR3 extends over 15 amino acids. The V gene end was trimmed by 4 bases and the J gene end by 9 bases; junction bases not matched to a gene: 9. The DNA of the CDR3 is TGTGCCAGCAGCCTGAGGACTAGCGGGGGAATCGGGCAGTACTTC. Protein: CASSLRTSGGIGQYF.

The J gene is TRBJ1-3, the V gene TRBV20-1; no firm D call. This CDR3 is built from 14 residues. Trimming removed 3 bases at V and 3 bases at J, with 12 bases between. Germline V gene lookup returns CDR1 DFQATT and CDR2 SNEGSKA (reference sequence). CDR3 in DNA: TGCAGTGCTAGTATCGGTGGTGTTGGAAACACCATATATTTT. Amino acids: CSASIGGVGNTIYF.

The chain has TRBV5-8 and TRBJ1-2; D unclear. Trimming removed 0 bases at V and 8 bases at J, with 14 bases between. The germline CDR1 and CDR2 sequences are SGHTS and YDEGEE. This CDR3 comprises 14 residues. The CDR3 nucleotides are TGTGCCAGCAGCTTGGAAGAGGCCTCTAGGGGCTACACCTTC. It codes for CASSLEEASRGYTF.

The chain has TRBV7-9 and TRBJ1-6; 7 bases are a match to TRBD1. Trimming removed 1 base from V and 4 bases from J; junction bases left unmatched: 7. CDR3 size: 17 residues. Germline loops: CDR1 SEHNR, CDR2 FQNEAQ (reference sequence). CDR3 sequence: CASSLDVPGQYNSPLHF. The CDR3 DNA is TGTGCCAGCAGCTTAGACGTCCCGGGACAGTATAATTCACCCCTCCACTTT.

V usage is TRBV3-1 (or the pseudogene TRBV3-2) and J usage is TRBJ2-5; a weak D match, TRBD1 (5 bases). The V end was cut by 7 bases, the J end by 4 bases, with 16 bases between. This CDR3 has 14 amino acids. Germline loops: CDR1 LGHDT, CDR2 YNNKEL (reference sequence). In nucleotides, the CDR3 is TGTGCCAGCACCAACAGGTTAATCCTAGAGACCCAGTACTTC. As protein: CASTNRLILETQYF.

V and J are TRBV3-1 (or the pseudogene TRBV3-2) and TRBJ2-5; 7 bases agree with TRBD1. The CDR3 consists of 14 residues. Trimming at V came to 3 bases and at J to 2 bases, leaving 3 bases not matched to a gene. Germline lookup yields CDR1 LGHDT and CDR2 YNNKEL (reference sequence). The CDR3 region has the DNA TGTGCCAGCAGCCAGGACAGGACTCAAGAGACCCAGTACTTC. Encoded protein: CASSQDRTQETQYF.

The rearrangement joins TRBV20-1 to TRBJ1-1; D unresolved. Between the trimmed V and J ends, which lost 2 bases and 8 bases, there was a span of 9 bases. CDR3 length equals 11 residues. Germline CDR1 and CDR2: DFQATT and SNEGSKA (reference sequence). CDR3 sequence: CSARIGREAFF. In DNA, the CDR3 is TGCAGTGCTAGAATTGGCAGGGAAGCTTTCTTT.

The J gene is TRBJ2-1, the V gene TRBV7-9, with D possibly matching TRBD2 (5 bases). Between the trimmed V and J ends, which lost 1 base and 0 bases, there was a span of 7 bases. The CDR3 has 15 amino acids. The germline V gene encodes CDR1 SEHNR and CDR2 FQNEAQ (reference sequence). For the CDR3, the DNA is TGTGCCAGCAGCTTAGGTAGCGTCTCCTACAATGAGCAGTTCTTC. Its protein product is CASSLGSVSYNEQFF.

This chain uses TRBV5-1 with TRBJ1-3, with TRBD1 as a possible D gene (6 bases). The CDR3 has 16 amino acids. Germline CDR1 and CDR2: SGHRS and YFSETQ. Trimming took off 0 bases at V and 0 bases at J, with 10 bases between the two ends. The CDR3 protein is CASSLGQEASGNTIYF. CDR3 sequence (DNA): TGCGCCAGCAGCTTGGGACAGGAGGCCTCTGGAAACACCATATATTTT.

The V gene is TRBV11-2, the J gene TRBJ2-5, with 14 bases fitting TRBD2. V lost 6 bases to trimming and J lost 5 bases; unmatched junction nucleotides: 5. The CDR3 has 15 residues. The germline V gene encodes CDR1 SGHAT and CDR2 FQNNGV. In DNA, the CDR3 is TGTGCCAGCAGAAGACTAGCGGGGGGGCCGGAGACCCAGTACTTC. It is translated as CASRRLAGGPETQYF.